Following are 13 T cell receptor beta chains from one sample sequenced in a study of cytomegalovirus exposure and HLA in healthy donors. 13 Jbeta primers and 60 Vbeta primers were used for the PCR. The protocol was immunoSEQ multiplex PCR, while the TCRdb copy is restricted to in-frame clones and leaves out a portion. The table shows 150,000 to 250,000 clones, with about four fifths occurring only once. The specimen was PBMCs. The receptor set was obtained from a girl between 10 and 17 years old in good health and CMV-seropositive.

CDR3 sequence reads: CSATRETQYF. The CDR3 DNA sequence: TGCAGTGCAACGCGGGAGACCCAGTACTTC. The chain uses TRBV20-1 and TRBJ2-5; D is uncertain. The V end was cut by 6 bases, the J end by 5 bases, with 7 bases between. The CDR3 contains 10 residues. Per germline, CDR1 DFQATT and CDR2 SNEGSKA (reference sequence).

The chain joins TRBV5-4 to TRBJ2-1; 9 bases align to TRBD2. Looked up from germline, CDR1 is SGHNT and CDR2 is YYREEE (reference sequence). J gave up 0 bases and V 4 bases, and 8 bases lay outside the gene matches. This CDR3 is built from 17 residues. The CDR3 loop is CASSVAGGRPSYNEQFF. CDR3 nucleotides: TGTGCCAGCAGCGTTGCGGGGGGGCGACCCTCCTACAATGAGCAGTTCTTC.

The chain employs TRBV7-6 and TRBJ2-2, with D unclear. The V end lost 1 base, the J end lost 1 base, and 7 bases lay between the germline ends. The CDR3 totals 15 residues. CDR1 SGHVS and CDR2 FNYEAQ come from the germline V gene. CDR3 amino acids: CASSLGLGNTGELFF. The CDR3 DNA reads TGTGCCAGCAGCTTAGGGCTAGGGAACACCGGGGAGCTGTTTTTT.

The chain employs TRBV30 and TRBJ2-7; D gene ambiguous. Trimming stripped 4 bases from V and 1 base from J, with 11 bases between. From germline, CDR1 is GTSNPN and CDR2 SVGIG (reference sequence). The CDR3 length is 13 residues. This chain's CDR3 is CAWITQDSYEQYF. CDR3 DNA sequence: TGTGCCTGGATTACCCAGGATTCCTACGAGCAGTACTTC.

V gene TRBV27 combines with J gene TRBJ2-7; 8 bases fit TRBD1. The length of the CDR3 is 15 residues. The V segment lost 6 bases and the J segment 3 bases; nucleotides outside the gene matches: 10. Germline V gives CDR1 MNHEY, CDR2 SMNVEV (reference sequence). The CDR3 sequence: CASRPKTGVFYEQYF. For the CDR3, the DNA is TGTGCCAGCAGACCCAAGACAGGGGTTTTCTACGAGCAGTACTTC.

The rearrangement uses TRBV4-3 and TRBJ1-1, with TRBD1 matching 7 bases. The V and J ends lost 4 bases and 8 bases, in that order; junction bases with no gene match: 10. Germline CDR1 is LGHNA and CDR2 is YSLEER. The CDR3 extends over 14 amino acids. The CDR3 bases are TGCGCCAGCAGCCCTTCTAAGGGGGCGGAGGAAGCTTTCTTT. This gives the protein CASSPSKGAEEAFF.

In its sample, this clone was seen a few times. The chain recombines TRBV12-5 with TRBJ2-7; 8 bases are a match to TRBD1. V was pared by 1 base and J by 3 bases, with 14 bases of the junction left unmatched. The CDR3 has 18 amino acids. CDR1 and CDR2 from the germline V gene are LGHNT and FRNRAP. The CDR3 is CASGLAPLGQVEGYEQYF. The CDR3 DNA sequence: TGTGCTAGTGGTTTGGCCCCCTTGGGACAGGTGGAGGGCTACGAGCAGTACTTC.

V gene TRBV27 combines with J gene TRBJ1-5, with TRBD1 matching over 7 bases. The CDR3 is 14 residues long. V lost 2 bases, J lost 4 bases, and 2 bases stayed unmatched. Looked up from germline, CDR1 is MNHEY and CDR2 is SMNVEV (reference sequence). The CDR3 nucleotides are TGTGCCAGCAGTTTAGGGGGACAGAATCAGCCCCAGCATTTT. This sequence encodes CASSLGGQNQPQHF.

V and J are TRBV11-2 and TRBJ2-1; unclear D gene. This CDR3 is built from 13 residues. V lost 2 bases and J lost 9, with 11 bases in between. From germline, CDR1 is SGHAT and CDR2 FQNNGV. Written as DNA, the CDR3 is TGTGCCAGCAGCTTATTTCCCGTCGGTGAGCAGTTCTTC. As protein: CASSLFPVGEQFF.

V usage is TRBV6-6 and J usage is TRBJ2-1; 8 bases are shared with TRBD2. The germline V gene encodes CDR1 MNHNY and CDR2 SVGAGI (reference sequence). This CDR3 contains 16 residues. V lost 5 bases, J lost 4 bases, and 10 bases stayed unmatched. CDR3 nucleotide sequence: TGTGCCAGCAGTCCCTATAGCGGGACTACTTACAATGAGCAGTTCTTC. Its protein is CASSPYSGTTYNEQFF.

This clone has only a few counts. CDR3 bases: TGTGCCAGCAGCTTAGGGGTTAGCCCTGGTTCGCAGTATTTT. Protein sequence: CASSLGVSPGSQYF. The genes are TRBV7-6 and TRBJ2-3; D is unclear. V lost 1 base to trimming and J lost 10 bases, with 15 bases between them. CDR1 is SGHVS, CDR2 FNYEAQ, per germline. CDR3 length: 14 residues.

The genes are TRBV4-3 and TRBJ2-3, with TRBD2 identical over 8 bases. Germline V gene sequence: CDR1 LGHNA, CDR2 YSLEER. This CDR3 has 19 amino acids. V shed 1 base, J shed 3 bases, and the junction held 15 bases outside the gene matches. This chain's CDR3 is CASSQGQSDLAGLTDTQYF. The CDR3 coding sequence is TGCGCCAGCAGCCAAGGTCAGTCCGATCTAGCGGGTTTGACAGATACGCAGTATTTT.

This clone came up once. The V and J genes are TRBV19 and TRBJ2-1; TRBD1 matches at 7 bases. The CDR3 is 15 amino acids. Germline trimming cut 10 bases from V and 4 bases from J; bases unmatched to any gene: 13. Germline V CDR1 and CDR2: LNHDA, SQIVND (reference sequence). CDR3 sequence (DNA): TGTGCCACCGGTTACACGTCCAGGGGGTACAATGAGCAGTTCTTC. This sequence encodes CATGYTSRGYNEQFF.